A single sample gave rise to the 32 T cell receptor beta chains below, sequenced in a study of T cell responses to AZD1222 COVID-19 vaccine. Profiling relied on immunoSEQ multiplex PCR, and the TCRdb table lists in-frame clones only, not all of them. The table lists roughly 200,000 clones, 85% to 95% of them singletons. Sequenced material: peripheral blood, taken 28 days after the second dose of the MenACWY control vaccine. These receptors all come from an adult who received the MenACWY meningococcal vaccine as a control.

The chain is built from TRBV2 and TRBJ2-7; 11 bases map to TRBD2. The CDR3 runs to 15 residues. Germline assignment: CDR1 SNHLY and CDR2 FYNNEI. Trimming removed 7 bases from V and 0 bases from J; junction bases left unmatched: 5. The CDR3: CASKVLAGDSYEQYF. The DNA for the CDR3 is TGTGCCAGCAAAGTACTAGCGGGGGACTCCTACGAGCAGTACTTC.

The V call is TRBV5-1, the J call TRBJ1-4; D is uncertain. Germline V CDR1 and CDR2: SGHRS, YFSETQ. There are 15 residues in the CDR3. Trimming removed 0 bases from V and 4 bases from J, with 10 bases in between. The CDR3 loop reads CASSLAQQSNEKLFF. DNA for the CDR3: TGCGCCAGCAGCTTGGCCCAACAGAGTAATGAAAAACTGTTTTTT.

The V gene is TRBV3-1 (or the pseudogene TRBV3-2), the J gene TRBJ1-2, with TRBD1 identical over 10 bases. J gave up 7 bases and V 1 base, and 9 bases lay outside the gene matches. In germline, CDR1 is LGHDT, CDR2 YNNKEL (reference sequence). The CDR3 is 16 residues long. The DNA for the CDR3 is TGTGCCAGCAGCCAAGTGCCGACAGGGGGCTCCCGTGGCTACACCTTC. It encodes CASSQVPTGGSRGYTF.

This chain joins TRBV6-5 and TRBJ2-7; D is uncertain. The CDR3 sequence is 16 residues long. CDR1 and CDR2 (germline): MNHEY, SVGAGI. V lost 0 bases to trimming and J lost 3 bases, with 15 bases between them. Written as DNA, the CDR3 is TGTGCCAGCAGTTACTCCGGATCGGGTCGGAACTACGAGCAGTACTTC. Its protein product is CASSYSGSGRNYEQYF.

The chain links TRBV6-1 to TRBJ1-5, with D unclear. V was pared by 3 bases and J by 8 bases, with 14 bases between. CDR1 and CDR2 (germline): MNHNS, SASEGT. The CDR3 consists of 14 residues. The CDR3 loop is CASSEAAPWEPQHF. The DNA of the CDR3 is TGTGCCAGCAGTGAGGCAGCCCCTTGGGAGCCCCAGCATTTT.

The V gene is TRBV7-8, the J gene TRBJ1-1; TRBD1 agrees at 7 bases. This CDR3 has 11 amino acids. Germline V gene lookup returns CDR1 SGHVS and CDR2 FQNEAQ. The ends lost 5 bases at V and 7 bases at J; junction bases unmatched: 1. The CDR3 here is CASSRDSEAFF. As DNA, the CDR3 is TGTGCCAGCAGCCGGGACAGTGAAGCTTTCTTT.

CDR3 loop: CASSVLNANTGELFF. DNA of the CDR3: TGTGCCAGCAGCGTACTAAACGCAAACACCGGGGAGCTGTTTTTT. The V call is TRBV11-2, the J call TRBJ2-2; D is ambiguous. V lost 5 bases and J lost 2, with 12 bases in between. CDR1 SGHAT and CDR2 FQNNGV come from the germline V gene. The CDR3 runs to 15 residues.

Concerning this clone: Within the sample, other DNA sequences also encode this same CDR3. The genes are TRBV6-5 and TRBJ1-3; the D gene is possibly TRBD1 (6 bases). V lost 6 bases to trimming and J lost 2 bases, with 11 bases between them. This CDR3 is built from 14 residues. Germline V gives CDR1 MNHEY, CDR2 SVGAGI. CDR3 loop: CASSQTGTGNTIYF. DNA for the CDR3: TGTGCCAGCAGCCAAACAGGGACTGGAAACACCATATATTTT.

A single count supports this clone. The CDR3 loop is CASSYTSGNQETQYF. The CDR3 DNA is TGTGCCAGCAGCTACACTAGCGGGAACCAAGAGACCCAGTACTTC. The V call is TRBV7-3, the J call TRBJ2-5; TRBD2 matches at 10 bases. Germline values: CDR1 SGHTA, CDR2 FQGTGA. The ends lost 4 bases at V and 0 bases at J; junction bases unmatched: 2. The CDR3 consists of 15 residues.

This rearrangement joins TRBV6-2 or TRBV6-3 to TRBJ2-1; weak D call: TRBD1 (5 bases). The CDR3 has 13 residues. CDR1 is MNHEY, CDR2 SVGEGT, per germline. Deletions cut 0 bases from V and 15 bases from J, with 15 bases between. CDR3: CASSYSPVRVAFF. CDR3 nucleotides: TGTGCCAGCAGTTACTCCCCGGTCAGGGTTGCGTTCTTC.

The J gene is TRBJ1-1, the V gene TRBV6-2 or TRBV6-3, with D hard to call. Germline lookup yields CDR1 MNHEY and CDR2 SVGEGT. V dropped 2 bases and J dropped 1 base, with 5 bases sitting between them. This CDR3 comprises 13 residues. CDR3 sequence: CASSYGKNTEAFF. DNA for the CDR3: TGTGCCAGCAGTTACGGGAAGAACACTGAAGCTTTCTTT.

J is TRBJ2-7 and V is TRBV29-1; TRBD1 is a possible D gene (6 bases). The germline V and J ends were trimmed by 4 bases and 3 bases, with 13 bases remaining between them. Germline assignment: CDR1 SQVTM and CDR2 ANQGSEA. This CDR3 has 13 amino acids. As DNA, the CDR3 is TGCAGCGTTGTAACGGACAGCCACTACGAGCAGTACTTC. Its protein product is CSVVTDSHYEQYF.

In this sample, this clone turned up a few times. V usage is TRBV19 and J usage is TRBJ1-6; D gene uncertain. This CDR3 region has 13 residues. V gave up 5 bases and J gave up 8 bases, with 10 bases separating them. CDR1 and CDR2 from the germline V gene are LNHDA and SQIVND (reference sequence). The CDR3 sequence is CASSLLEYSPLHF. The CDR3 DNA sequence: TGTGCCAGTAGTCTCCTGGAATATTCACCCCTCCACTTT.

The rearrangement joins TRBV5-1 to TRBJ2-7; D is possibly TRBD1 (5 bases). V was clipped by 1 base and J by 3 bases, with 14 bases between them. Germline loops: CDR1 SGHRS, CDR2 YFSETQ. The CDR3 is 15 residues long. DNA for the CDR3: TGCGCCAGCAGCTTGCGTCGGGCAGGGAACTACGAGCAGTACTTC. Protein product: CASSLRRAGNYEQYF.

V is TRBV28 and J is TRBJ1-1; D uncertain. This CDR3 region has 13 residues. CDR1 and CDR2 from the germline V gene are MDHEN and SYDVKM. The germline V and J ends were trimmed by 2 bases and 2 bases, with 6 bases remaining between them. This CDR3 is CASSLGTNTEAFF. Written as DNA, the CDR3 is TGTGCCAGCAGTTTAGGCACTAACACTGAAGCTTTCTTT.

The rearrangement joins TRBV6-5 to TRBJ1-2; unclear D gene. The CDR3 is made up of 12 amino acids. V lost 10 bases, J lost 7 bases, and 16 bases lay in between. Germline V gene data show CDR1 as MNHEY and CDR2 as SVGAGI. In DNA form, the CDR3 reads TGTGCCACCGCGGCCTTTCAGAGTGGCTACACCTTC. Translation gives CATAAFQSGYTF.

This sequence joins TRBV7-2 and TRBJ2-7, with D tentatively TRBD2 (5 bases). The ends were cut back, 8 bases at V and 2 bases at J, with 13 bases in the middle. CDR1 SGHTA and CDR2 FQGNSA come from the germline V gene. The CDR3 consists of 13 residues. The CDR3 DNA follows: TGTGCCAGCGCCCACGGCGGGCCCTACGAGCAGTACTTC. Protein sequence: CASAHGGPYEQYF. The whole variable domain, remainder taken from reference TRBV7-2 and TRBJ2-7, is GAGVSQSPSNKVTEKGKDVELRCDPISGHTALYWYRQSLGQGLEFLIYFQGNSAPDKSGLPSDRFSAERTGGSVSTLTIQRTQQEDSAVYLCASAHGGPYEQYFGPGTRLTVT.

V and J are TRBV19 and TRBJ1-6; a possible D gene is TRBD1 (5 bases). The CDR3 consists of 16 residues. The V end was cut by 5 bases, the J end by 8 bases, with 19 bases between. CDR1 is LNHDA, CDR2 SQIVND, per germline (reference sequence). The CDR3 bases are TGTGCCAGTAGTCCAAGGACACAGGAGACCTATTCACCCCTCCACTTT. Encoded protein: CASSPRTQETYSPLHF.

CDR3 region: CASNGGNEQYF. The CDR3 coding sequence is TGTGCCAGCAACGGGGGAAACGAGCAGTACTTC. The chain recombines TRBV2 with TRBJ2-7; maybe TRBD2 (6 bases). Trimming pared 7 bases from V and 5 bases from J, leaving 9 bases between. Germline CDR1 reads SNHLY; CDR2 reads FYNNEI. The CDR3 is made up of 11 amino acids.

The chain is built from TRBV5-1 and TRBJ1-1, with 8 positions matching TRBD1. After removal of 2 bases from V and 4 bases from J, the junction contained 1 base not matched to a gene. The CDR3 totals 13 residues. Looked up from germline, CDR1 is SGHRS and CDR2 is YFSETQ. The CDR3 coding sequence is TGCGCCAGCAGCTTTGGGACAGGCACTGAAGCTTTCTTT. Translation: CASSFGTGTEAFF.

This clone was seen once. This chain connects TRBV30 to TRBJ2-1; perhaps TRBD2 as D (6 bases). Germline V lookup: CDR1 GTSNPN, CDR2 SVGIG (reference sequence). V was clipped by 0 bases and J by 6 bases, with 12 bases between them. The CDR3 length is 14 residues. The DNA for the CDR3 is TGTGCCTGGAGTGTACAGGAGGGTTTCAATGAGCAGTTCTTC. As protein: CAWSVQEGFNEQFF.

The genes are TRBV7-2 and TRBJ1-1, with 8 bases identical to TRBD1. Germline V gene lookup returns CDR1 SGHTA and CDR2 FQGNSA. V trimming: 3 bases; J trimming: 7 bases; junction bases outside the gene matches: 4. The CDR3 contains 13 residues. The CDR3 loop is CASSLDRADEAFF. For the CDR3, the DNA is TGTGCCAGCAGCTTGGACAGGGCCGATGAAGCTTTCTTT.

The chain links TRBV6-4 to TRBJ1-1; unclear D gene. CDR3 length equals 15 residues. Germline CDR1 is MRHNA and CDR2 is SNTAGT. The ends were cut back, 6 bases at V and 0 bases at J, with 14 bases in the middle. The CDR3 region is CASSAPRSMNTEAFF. The CDR3 DNA is TGTGCCAGCAGCGCCCCCCGGTCCATGAACACTGAAGCTTTCTTT.

This clone is a singleton in its sample. The rearrangement links TRBV2 to TRBJ2-3; weak D call: TRBD1 (7 bases). Trimming removed 7 bases at V and 2 bases at J, with 16 bases between. The CDR3 covers 15 residues. Germline V CDR1 and CDR2: SNHLY, FYNNEI. The DNA of the CDR3 is TGTGCCAGCACCTATCAGGGGGGCTCCACAGATACGCAGTATTTT. Translating gives CASTYQGGSTDTQYF.

This chain connects TRBV7-2 to TRBJ1-2; TRBD1 is a possible D gene (5 bases). Trimming took 4 bases from V and 6 from J, leaving 18 bases between them. The CDR3 covers 15 residues. CDR1 and CDR2 (germline): SGHTA, FQGNSA. In DNA form, the CDR3 reads TGTGCCAGCAGCTGGGGGTCGGGGAGGGGAAATGGCTACACCTTC. It yields the protein CASSWGSGRGNGYTF.

In its sample, this clone was seen once. V gene TRBV24-1 combines with J gene TRBJ1-5; D call uncertain. This CDR3 comprises 14 residues. CDR1 and CDR2 from the germline V gene are KGHDR and SFDVKD. V lost 0 bases, J lost 6 bases, and 8 bases lay in between. The CDR3 DNA reads TGTGCCACCAGTGATTTGGAGGAAGGTCAGCCCCAGCATTTT. Translating gives CATSDLEEGQPQHF.

The chain uses TRBV28 and TRBJ1-4, with D tentatively TRBD1 (6 bases). Trimming took 6 bases from V and 3 from J, leaving 14 bases between them. Looked up from germline, CDR1 is MDHEN and CDR2 is SYDVKM. The CDR3 length is 15 residues. CDR3 region: CASRGGGASNEKLFF. DNA of the CDR3: TGTGCCAGCAGGGGCGGGGGCGCGTCTAATGAAAAACTGTTTTTT.

V gene TRBV19 combines with J gene TRBJ1-5, with 7 bases lining up with TRBD1. The CDR3 sequence is 16 residues long. Germline V gene lookup returns CDR1 LNHDA and CDR2 SQIVND (reference sequence). V lost 2 bases to trimming and J lost 3 bases; unmatched junction nucleotides: 7. The CDR3 is CASSIPSGGYNQPQHF. The DNA of the CDR3 is TGTGCCAGTAGTATACCGTCAGGGGGGTACAATCAGCCCCAGCATTTT. Full variable domain (outside the CDR3, taken from reference TRBV19 and TRBJ1-5): DGGITQSPKYLFRKEGQNVTLSCEQNLNHDAMYWYRQDPGQGLRLIYYSQIVNDFQKGDIAEGYSVSREKKESFPLTVTSAQKNPTAFYLCASSIPSGGYNQPQHFGDGTRLSIL.

CDR3 sequence reads: CASSEGQVGMNTEAFF. CDR3 in DNA: TGTGCCAGCAGTGAAGGTCAGGTGGGCATGAACACTGAAGCTTTCTTT. The genes are TRBV6-1 and TRBJ1-1; D not resolved. V was trimmed by 1 base and J by 0 bases, leaving 12 bases between them. Germline CDR1 is MNHNS and CDR2 is SASEGT. The CDR3 consists of 16 residues.

The V call is TRBV27, the J call TRBJ2-2; D might be TRBD1 (5 bases). The germline V and J ends were trimmed by 2 bases and 7 bases, with 11 bases remaining between them. The germline V gene encodes CDR1 MNHEY and CDR2 SMNVEV (reference sequence). This CDR3 has 14 residues. Here the CDR3 reads CASSLLGQGGELFF. The CDR3 DNA follows: TGTGCCAGCAGTTTACTGGGTCAGGGCGGGGAGCTGTTTTTT.

The gene calls are TRBV15 and TRBJ2-7; D is tentatively TRBD1 or TRBD2 (5 bases each). This CDR3 is 14 amino acids long. V was trimmed by 4 bases and J by 7 bases, leaving 17 bases between them. Germline V gene data show CDR1 as LNHNV and CDR2 as YYDKDF (reference sequence). The CDR3 region has the DNA TGTGCCACCAGCACAAGGGACGGCTCTTTTGAGCAGTACTTC. Protein product: CATSTRDGSFEQYF.

This chain connects TRBV13 to TRBJ1-2, with no clear D. CDR3 length: 12 amino acids. Germline V gene sequence: CDR1 PRHDT, CDR2 FYEKMQ (reference sequence). The V gene lost 3 bases and the J gene lost 8 bases, with 10 bases spanning the gap. The CDR3 DNA sequence: TGTGCCAGCAGCTTGTATAGAAGGGGCTACACCTTC. Translating gives CASSLYRRGYTF.